The 17 T cell receptor beta chains given below trace back to one sample, sequenced in a study of CD8+ T cells in alopecia areata. Treatment defined: oral pan-JAK inhibitor, 5-10 mg twice daily. It was cDNA, reverse transcribed from extracted RNA, that served as the sequencing template. Produced via immunoSEQ multiplex PCR; TCRdb's table is partial and in-frame only. In the table there are some 200,000 clones, 40% to 55% of which are singletons. The material was CD4+ T cells sorted from blood, obtained at roughly week 36, from a patient treated with tofacitinib. All receptors derive from a human donor with alopecia areata.

The genes are TRBV27 and TRBJ2-7; possible D gene TRBD2, 5 bases. Trimming left V 5 bases short and J 1 base short, with 18 bases between. The CDR3 sequence is 16 residues long. CDR1 is MNHEY, CDR2 SMNVEV, per germline (reference sequence). Here the CDR3 DNA reads TGTGCCAGCAGTGCGGGTACACTACCGAAATCCTACGAGCAGTACTTC. Amino acids: CASSAGTLPKSYEQYF.

The chain uses TRBV29-1 and TRBJ2-1; either TRBD1 or TRBD2 may supply D (5 bases each). V lost 1 base to trimming and J lost 1 base, with 11 bases between them. This CDR3 comprises 15 residues. Germline-derived CDR1 and CDR2 are SQVTM and ANQGSEA. CDR3 region: CSVEGGTPSYNEQFF. DNA of the CDR3: TGCAGCGTTGAAGGGGGGACCCCTTCCTACAATGAGCAGTTCTTC.

This rearrangement joins TRBV18 to TRBJ2-7; no clear D. Germline-derived CDR1 and CDR2 are KGHSH and LQKENI. V dropped 2 bases and J dropped 6 bases, with 11 bases sitting between them. The CDR3 extends over 13 amino acids. The CDR3 protein is CASSPEVVPEQYF. The CDR3 bases are TGTGCCAGCTCACCAGAAGTAGTACCCGAGCAGTACTTC.

The chain combines TRBV6-6 with TRBJ2-5, with 10 bases lining up with TRBD2. This CDR3 region has 14 residues. J was trimmed by 8 bases and V by 6 bases; bases with no gene match: 9. Germline V lookup: CDR1 MNHNY, CDR2 SVGAGI (reference sequence). The CDR3 sequence: CASRMVLAGGTQYF. The CDR3 nucleotides read TGTGCCAGCAGGATGGTATTAGCGGGAGGAACCCAGTACTTC.

The chain joins TRBV7-2 to TRBJ2-6; D is possibly TRBD2 (5 bases). Looked up from germline, CDR1 is SGHTA and CDR2 is FQGNSA. The CDR3 has 15 residues. Deletions cut 11 bases from V and 0 bases from J, with 14 bases between. CDR3 amino acids: CAPDYRSSGANVLTF. CDR3 DNA: TGTGCCCCCGACTATAGGAGCTCTGGGGCCAACGTCCTGACTTTC.

The chain recombines TRBV19 with TRBJ2-5; D is undetermined. The CDR3 extends over 14 amino acids. V shed 5 bases and J shed 0 bases, with 10 bases lying between them. Germline V gives CDR1 LNHDA, CDR2 SQIVND (reference sequence). The CDR3 DNA reads TGTGCCAGTAGTCGAGTGAGGAACCAAGAGACCCAGTACTTC. The encoded protein is CASSRVRNQETQYF.

The chain links TRBV10-3 to TRBJ2-5; TRBD2 aligns across 10 bases. The CDR3 extends over 16 amino acids. CDR1 is ENHRY, CDR2 SYGVKD, per germline. The J segment lost 0 bases and the V segment lost 4 bases, leaving 5 bases of the junction unmatched. This CDR3 reads CAISGSGRKNQETQYF. The DNA for the CDR3 is TGTGCCATCAGTGGTAGCGGGAGGAAAAACCAAGAGACCCAGTACTTC.

The genes are TRBV30 and TRBJ1-2; D not resolved. The CDR3 runs 12 residues. Germline assignment: CDR1 GTSNPN and CDR2 SVGIG (reference sequence). V was trimmed by 2 bases and J by 2 bases, leaving 6 bases between them. DNA for the CDR3: TGTGCCTGGAGTAAAGAGAACTATGGCTACACCTTC. As protein: CAWSKENYGYTF.

In regard to this clone: The same CDR3 also results from other DNA sequences found in this sample. The CDR3 DNA reads TGTGCCTGGAGCCTGGGGGGGGGCAATCAGCCCCAGCATTTT. This encodes CAWSLGGGNQPQHF. The chain has TRBV30 and TRBJ1-5; the D gene is possibly TRBD1 (5 bases). The CDR3 loop spans 14 amino acids. Germline V gives CDR1 GTSNPN, CDR2 SVGIG (reference sequence). V was clipped by 3 bases and J by 2 bases, with 11 bases between them.

Notes on this clone: At the DNA level, this CDR3 is encoded by other sequences in the same sample as well. The genes are TRBV25-1 and TRBJ1-2; D uncertain. CDR1 and CDR2 from the germline V gene are MGHDK and SYGVNS. This CDR3 comprises 12 residues. The germline V and J ends were trimmed by 1 base and 4 bases, with 4 bases remaining between them. The CDR3 DNA sequence: TGTGCCAGCAGTGAATTGGGCTATGGCTACACCTTC. It is translated as CASSELGYGYTF.

This chain uses TRBV7-2 with TRBJ2-7; TRBD1 aligns across 8 bases. J gave up 4 bases and V 4 bases, and 3 bases lay outside the gene matches. CDR1 and CDR2 from the germline V gene are SGHTA and FQGNSA. The CDR3 is made up of 13 amino acids. The CDR3 spells CASSSRGPYEQYF. The CDR3, as DNA: TGTGCCAGCAGCTCCAGGGGGCCGTACGAGCAGTACTTC. The full variable domain, with the rest looked up from reference TRBV7-2 and TRBJ2-7, is GAGVSQSPSNKVTEKGKDVELRCDPISGHTALYWYRQSLGQGLEFLIYFQGNSAPDKSGLPSDRFSAERTGGSVSTLTIQRTQQEDSAVYLCASSSRGPYEQYFGPGTRLTVT.

The rearrangement links TRBV11-1 to TRBJ2-7, with 12 positions matching TRBD2. Trimming at V came to 3 bases and at J to 5 bases, leaving 8 bases not matched to a gene. Germline CDR1 is SGHAT and CDR2 is FQDESV (reference sequence). The CDR3 is made up of 16 amino acids. CDR3 protein: CASSFLTGLAGNEQYF. CDR3 DNA: TGTGCCAGCAGCTTTCTAACAGGACTAGCGGGAAACGAGCAGTACTTC.

The gene calls are TRBV20-1 and TRBJ2-5; D gene uncertain. The V end was cut by 7 bases, the J end by 1 base, with 4 bases between. Germline CDR1 and CDR2: DFQATT and SNEGSKA (reference sequence). This CDR3 is 10 amino acids long. In DNA, the CDR3 is TGCAGTGTCCCCCAAGAGACCCAGTACTTC. This sequence encodes CSVPQETQYF.

This clone was seen only a few times. The chain couples TRBV29-1 to TRBJ2-1; D may be TRBD2 (6 bases). CDR1 and CDR2 from the germline V gene are SQVTM and ANQGSEA. The CDR3 is made up of 14 amino acids. V shed 4 bases and J shed 8 bases, with 18 bases lying between them. CDR3 residues: CSVATSGHGDEQFF. The DNA of the CDR3 is TGCAGCGTTGCTACCAGCGGGCACGGGGATGAGCAGTTCTTC.

This chain joins TRBV5-1 and TRBJ2-3, with 10 bases matching TRBD2. CDR1 and CDR2 (germline): SGHRS, YFSETQ. The CDR3 runs 13 residues. V trimming: 4 bases; J trimming: 6 bases; junction bases outside the gene matches: 2. The CDR3 protein is CASSLAGEDTQYF. CDR3 DNA sequence: TGCGCCAGCAGCCTAGCGGGAGAGGATACGCAGTATTTT.

J is TRBJ2-4 and V is TRBV10-3; TRBD1 is a possible D gene (6 bases). Trimming removed 4 bases from V and 4 bases from J, with 11 bases in between. This CDR3 comprises 14 residues. Germline lookup yields CDR1 ENHRY and CDR2 SYGVKD. The CDR3 loop reads CAISGQQGKNIQYF. CDR3 bases: TGTGCCATCAGTGGGCAGCAGGGGAAAAACATTCAGTACTTC.

This clone was found a few times. CDR3 sequence reads: CASKLSGGSYEQYF. The CDR3 DNA follows: TGTGCCTCTAAGCTATCCGGTGGCTCCTACGAGCAGTACTTC. The chain carries TRBV18 and TRBJ2-7; D remains ambiguous. Germline-derived CDR1 and CDR2 are KGHSH and LQKENI. With 11 bases removed from V and 0 bases from J, the gap between germline ends came to 17 bases. The CDR3 extends over 14 amino acids.